What follows are 28 T cell receptor beta chains derived from one specimen sequenced in a study of T cell responses to AZD1222 COVID-19 vaccine. The table came from immunoSEQ multiplex PCR; TCRdb's copy has only in-frame clones and leaves some out. The table includes around 170,000 clones, approximately 91% detected once. Sequencing used peripheral blood, obtained on day 0 of AZD1222 vaccination. These receptors were collected from an adult in good health.

The genes are TRBV28 and TRBJ2-7, with D uncertain. This CDR3 is built from 13 residues. Germline V gene data show CDR1 as MDHEN and CDR2 as SYDVKM. V lost 4 bases and J 3 bases, leaving 10 bases between the germline ends. The CDR3, as DNA: TGTGCCAGCAGTTCCGAGGTATACTACGAGCAGTACTTC. This translates into CASSSEVYYEQYF.

The chain couples TRBV18 to TRBJ2-7, with 10 bases aligning to TRBD1. This CDR3 comprises 14 residues. The germline V gene encodes CDR1 KGHSH and CDR2 LQKENI. Trimming removed 2 bases from V and 6 bases from J; junction bases left unmatched: 4. CDR3 DNA: TGTGCCAGCTCACCAATGACAGGGGGCGGCGAGCAGTACTTC. Translating gives CASSPMTGGGEQYF.

The CDR3 DNA is TGTGCCAGTAGTATAGAAGGGATAGGGGGGGTGAACAATGAGCAGTTCTTC. It is translated as CASSIEGIGGVNNEQFF. This rearrangement joins TRBV19 to TRBJ2-1; possible D gene TRBD2, 7 bases. Trimming removed 0 bases from V and 5 bases from J, with 17 bases in between. This CDR3 spans 17 amino acids. CDR1 is LNHDA and CDR2 is SQIVND in the germline V gene (reference sequence).

The rearrangement uses TRBV7-7 and TRBJ2-7; D may be TRBD1 or TRBD2 (5 bases each). Germline assignment: CDR1 SSHAT and CDR2 FNYEAQ (reference sequence). The CDR3 sequence is 13 residues long. V gave up 5 bases and J gave up 3 bases, with 11 bases separating them. CDR3 region: CASSPGTHYEQYF. CDR3 DNA: TGTGCCAGCAGCCCCGGGACCCACTACGAGCAGTACTTC. The variable domain in full, with the rest retrieved from reference TRBV7-7 and TRBJ2-7, is GAGVSQSPRYKVTKRGQDVTLRCDPISSHATLYWYQQALGQGPEFLTYFNYEAQPDKSGLPSDRFSAERPEGSISTLTIQRTEQRDSAMYRCASSPGTHYEQYFGPGTRLTVT.

V gene TRBV7-9 combines with J gene TRBJ2-7; 8 bases match TRBD2. CDR1 and CDR2 (germline): SEHNR, FQNEAQ (reference sequence). V shed 0 bases and J 5 bases; nucleotides not matched to a gene: 6. The CDR3 consists of 15 residues. The CDR3 coding sequence is TGTGCCAGCAGCTTAGCCGGGAGGGATATGAACGAGCAGTACTTC. It codes for CASSLAGRDMNEQYF.

This clone was observed a handful of times. The rearrangement joins TRBV15 to TRBJ2-3; 8 bases map to TRBD2. From germline, CDR1 is LNHNV and CDR2 YYDKDF (reference sequence). This CDR3 spans 16 amino acids. The ends lost 0 bases at V and 6 bases at J; junction bases unmatched: 8. For the CDR3, the DNA is TGTGCCACCAGCAGAGATAAACGGGGGGGCTCTGATACGCAGTATTTT. Amino acid sequence: CATSRDKRGGSDTQYF.

The count of this clone is one. The chain recombines TRBV6-5 with TRBJ1-2; tentative D call: TRBD1 (5 bases). This CDR3 is 14 amino acids long. Per germline, CDR1 MNHEY and CDR2 SVGAGI. The germline V and J ends were trimmed by 6 bases and 3 bases, with 14 bases remaining between them. The CDR3 DNA follows: TGTGCCAGCAGCAACCGGGGCGCCTACTATGGCTACACCTTC. This encodes CASSNRGAYYGYTF.

The sample holds one count of this clone. This rearrangement joins TRBV10-3 to TRBJ2-7; TRBD1 matches at 9 bases. Trimming took 1 base from V and 9 from J; bases not matched to a gene: 7. The CDR3 has 14 amino acids. CDR1 and CDR2 (germline): ENHRY, SYGVKD. The CDR3 sequence: CAISEYERGQGQYF. Here the CDR3 DNA reads TGTGCCATCAGTGAGTACGAGAGGGGACAGGGGCAGTACTTC.

The chain is built from TRBV7-9 and TRBJ2-7; possibly TRBD1 for D (5 bases). Germline CDR1 and CDR2: SEHNR and FQNEAQ (reference sequence). The CDR3 runs 15 residues. V was cut by 1 base and J by 6 bases, with 16 bases left in between. CDR3 bases: TGTGCCAGCAGCTTAGGTAAACGCCAGGGTATCGAGCAGTACTTC. It specifies CASSLGKRQGIEQYF.

The chain employs TRBV27 and TRBJ1-1, with TRBD1 matching over 7 bases. Germline V CDR1 and CDR2: MNHEY, SMNVEV (reference sequence). Trimming removed 4 bases from V and 0 bases from J; junction bases left unmatched: 8. The CDR3 length is 16 residues. The chain's CDR3 is CASSSIKGQMNTEAFF. The CDR3, as DNA: TGTGCCAGCAGTTCTATTAAGGGACAGATGAACACTGAAGCTTTCTTT.

The chain couples TRBV13 to TRBJ2-7, with 10 bases that match TRBD2. CDR3 length: 17 amino acids. The ends lost 6 bases at V and 2 bases at J; junction bases unmatched: 13. Germline V gene lookup returns CDR1 PRHDT and CDR2 FYEKMQ (reference sequence). CDR3 region: CASRRGAGGWTPYEQYF. The DNA of the CDR3 is TGTGCCAGCAGGCGGGGAGCGGGAGGGTGGACGCCCTACGAGCAGTACTTC.

This clone was recorded a few times. This chain connects TRBV29-1 to TRBJ2-1; D remains unclear. V lost 4 bases, J lost 2 bases, and 12 bases lay in between. CDR1 is SQVTM, CDR2 ANQGSEA, per germline. The CDR3 has 14 amino acids. As DNA, the CDR3 is TGCAGCGTTGTTCTGGACGAGCCCTACAATGAGCAGTTCTTC. This encodes CSVVLDEPYNEQFF.

The genes are TRBV5-4 and TRBJ2-7; the D call may be TRBD1 or TRBD2 (5 bases each). This CDR3 has 16 residues. V dropped 3 bases and J dropped 3 bases, with 19 bases sitting between them. Germline loops: CDR1 SGHNT, CDR2 YYREEE (reference sequence). The CDR3 spells CASSWDVGRWGYEQYF. The CDR3 DNA reads TGTGCCAGCAGCTGGGACGTGGGACGGTGGGGCTACGAGCAGTACTTC.

The V call is TRBV7-2, the J call TRBJ1-3; D ambiguous. The V gene lost 5 bases and the J gene lost 0 bases, with 14 bases spanning the gap. The germline V gene encodes CDR1 SGHTA and CDR2 FQGNSA. This CDR3 comprises 16 residues. The CDR3 loop reads CASSPEGLPSGNTIYF. The DNA for the CDR3 is TGTGCCAGCAGCCCGGAGGGCCTTCCCTCTGGAAACACCATATATTTT.

The rearrangement links TRBV27 to TRBJ1-3; TRBD1 agrees at 7 bases. V lost 4 bases and J lost 1; bases outside the gene matches: 1. This CDR3 comprises 14 residues. Germline loops: CDR1 MNHEY, CDR2 SMNVEV (reference sequence). The DNA for the CDR3 is TGTGCCAGCAGTTCCAGGGGGTCTGGAAACACCATATATTTT. Translation gives CASSSRGSGNTIYF.

The V gene is TRBV19, the J gene TRBJ1-1; possible D gene TRBD1, 5 bases. Deletions cut 4 bases from V and 1 base from J, with 13 bases between. The CDR3 sequence is 15 residues long. Germline V CDR1 and CDR2: LNHDA, SQIVND (reference sequence). The chain's CDR3 is CASSSPGRSNTEAFF. DNA of the CDR3: TGTGCCAGTAGTAGCCCGGGACGCTCGAACACTGAAGCTTTCTTT. Looking up the rest from reference TRBV19 and TRBJ1-1 gives the full variable domain: DGGITQSPKYLFRKEGQNVTLSCEQNLNHDAMYWYRQDPGQGLRLIYYSQIVNDFQKGDIAEGYSVSREKKESFPLTVTSAQKNPTAFYLCASSSPGRSNTEAFFGQGTRLTVV.

To note about this clone: Distinct nucleotide sequences in the sample also encode this CDR3. The rearrangement links TRBV4-3 to TRBJ1-2; D may be TRBD1 (5 bases). The length of the CDR3 is 14 residues. The germline CDR1 and CDR2 sequences are LGHNA and YSLEER. Between the trimmed V and J ends, which lost 0 bases and 3 bases, there was a span of 8 bases. The CDR3 loop is CASSQETGDYGYTF. CDR3 in DNA: TGCGCCAGCAGCCAAGAAACGGGGGACTATGGCTACACCTTC.

This chain connects TRBV13 to TRBJ2-6; 9 bases fit TRBD1. Unmatched junction bases numbered 3, after V lost 0 bases and J lost 0 bases. Germline lookup yields CDR1 PRHDT and CDR2 FYEKMQ (reference sequence). The CDR3 extends over 18 amino acids. The CDR3 DNA follows: TGTGCCAGCAGCTTAGGTGGGACAGGGATCTCTGGGGCCAACGTCCTGACTTTC. This translates into CASSLGGTGISGANVLTF.

The chain links TRBV19 to TRBJ1-1; D is possibly TRBD1 (5 bases). V lost 3 bases to trimming and J lost 6 bases, with 11 bases between them. The length of the CDR3 is 13 residues. CDR1 is LNHDA and CDR2 is SQIVND in the germline V gene (reference sequence). CDR3 in amino acids: CASSMVSGAEAFF. CDR3 DNA: TGTGCCAGTAGTATGGTATCGGGGGCTGAAGCTTTCTTT. Full variable domain (rest looked up from reference TRBV19 and TRBJ1-1): DGGITQSPKYLFRKEGQNVTLSCEQNLNHDAMYWYRQDPGQGLRLIYYSQIVNDFQKGDIAEGYSVSREKKESFPLTVTSAQKNPTAFYLCASSMVSGAEAFFGQGTRLTVV.

The chain combines TRBV5-5 with TRBJ1-5; D not resolved. CDR3 length: 15 residues. The V end lost 2 bases, the J end lost 1 base, and 10 bases lay between the germline ends. Germline V gene lookup returns CDR1 SGHKS and CDR2 YYEKEE (reference sequence). CDR3 in amino acids: CASSLGGPSNQPQHF. CDR3 sequence (DNA): TGTGCCAGCAGCTTAGGAGGGCCGAGCAATCAGCCCCAGCATTTT.

Only one count was recorded for this clone. This chain uses TRBV11-1 with TRBJ1-6, with 8 bases that match TRBD1. The CDR3 sequence is 13 residues long. V lost 6 bases and J lost 9; bases outside the gene matches: 4. Germline V gene data show CDR1 as SGHAT and CDR2 as FQDESV (reference sequence). CDR3: CASRHDRGSPLHF. CDR3 nucleotide sequence: TGTGCCAGCAGACACGACAGGGGTTCACCCCTCCACTTT.

This rearrangement joins TRBV3-1 (or the pseudogene TRBV3-2) to TRBJ1-4, with D perhaps TRBD1 (6 bases). Trimming pared 1 base from V and 11 bases from J, leaving 14 bases between. Germline V gene data show CDR1 as LGHDT and CDR2 as YNNKEL (reference sequence). CDR3 size: 14 residues. The CDR3 DNA reads as TGTGCCAGCAGCCAAGTCGGGACAACGAGTAAACTGTTTTTT. It yields the protein CASSQVGTTSKLFF.

The chain links TRBV19 to TRBJ1-4, with unresolved D. The CDR3 contains 14 residues. CDR1 is LNHDA, CDR2 SQIVND, per germline (reference sequence). V lost 5 bases, J lost 1 base, and 8 bases lay in between. CDR3 residues: CASSLGGTNEKLFF. As DNA, the CDR3 is TGTGCCAGTAGTCTAGGTGGAACTAATGAAAAACTGTTTTTT.

The rearrangement links TRBV9 to TRBJ1-6, with D perhaps matching TRBD1 (6 bases). V lost 3 bases, J lost 4 bases, and 17 bases lay in between. Looked up from germline, CDR1 is SGDLS and CDR2 is YYNGEE. The CDR3 loop spans 17 amino acids. CDR3 amino acids: CASSEGGRTAYNSPLHF. CDR3 bases: TGTGCCAGCAGCGAGGGCGGCCGGACAGCTTATAATTCACCCCTCCACTTT.

V and J are TRBV5-1 and TRBJ1-4; D is ambiguous. Per germline, CDR1 SGHRS and CDR2 YFSETQ. Trimming removed 1 base at V and 3 bases at J, with 25 bases between. The CDR3 is 20 amino acids. CDR3 in DNA: TGCGCCAGCAGCTTGTTTTCGGGCCAGGTCCGATCCGGGGCTAATGAAAAACTGTTTTTT. It is translated as CASSLFSGQVRSGANEKLFF. Using reference TRBV5-1 and TRBJ1-4 for the parts outside the CDR3, the full variable domain is KAGVTQTPRYLIKTRGQQVTLSCSPISGHRSVSWYQQTPGQGLQFLFEYFSETQRNKGNFPGRFSGRQFSNSRSEMNVSTLELGDSALYLCASSLFSGQVRSGANEKLFFGSGTQLSVL.

The genes are TRBV9 and TRBJ2-2; TRBD2 agrees at 7 bases. V gave up 3 bases and J gave up 4 bases; unmatched junction bases: 9. Per the germline V gene, CDR1 is SGDLS and CDR2 is YYNGEE. The CDR3 is 16 residues long. The CDR3 loop is CASSDQRDSATGELFF. CDR3 sequence (DNA): TGTGCCAGCAGCGACCAGCGGGATAGCGCCACCGGGGAGCTGTTTTTT.

The V call is TRBV9, the J call TRBJ1-3; D not certain. The CDR3 is 14 residues long. Germline loops: CDR1 SGDLS, CDR2 YYNGEE. The V end lost 0 bases, the J end lost 4 bases, and 8 bases lay between the germline ends. The DNA of the CDR3 is TGTGCCAGCAGCGTAGGGTTATCGGGAAACACCATATATTTT. It yields the protein CASSVGLSGNTIYF.

The chain employs TRBV2 and TRBJ2-7; D could derive from TRBD1 or TRBD2 (5 bases each). The germline CDR1 and CDR2 sequences are SNHLY and FYNNEI. This CDR3 comprises 15 residues. V was shortened by 7 bases and J by 0 bases, with 16 bases between the two germline ends. CDR3 sequence reads: CASIPPGRPSYEQYF. As DNA, the CDR3 is TGTGCCAGCATACCACCGGGACGGCCCTCCTACGAGCAGTACTTC.